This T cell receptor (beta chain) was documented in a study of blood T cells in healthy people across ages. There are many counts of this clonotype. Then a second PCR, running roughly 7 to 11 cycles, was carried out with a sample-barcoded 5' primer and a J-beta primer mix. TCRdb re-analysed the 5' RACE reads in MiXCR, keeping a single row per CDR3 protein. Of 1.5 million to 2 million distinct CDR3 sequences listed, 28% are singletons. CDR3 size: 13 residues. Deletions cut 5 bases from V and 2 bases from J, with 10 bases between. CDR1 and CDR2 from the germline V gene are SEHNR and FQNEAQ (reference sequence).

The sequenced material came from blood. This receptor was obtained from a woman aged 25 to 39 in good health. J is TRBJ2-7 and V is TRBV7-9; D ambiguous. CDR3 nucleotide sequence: TGTGCCAGCAGCCCCCCTGGGGCCTACGAGCAGTACTTC. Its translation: CASSPPGAYEQYF. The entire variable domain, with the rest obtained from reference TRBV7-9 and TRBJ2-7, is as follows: DTGVSQNPRHKITKRGQNVTFRCDPISEHNRLYWYRQTLGQGPEFLTYFQNEAQLEKSRLLSDRFSAERPKGSFSTLEIQRTEQGDSAMYLCASSPPGAYEQYFGPGTRLTVT.